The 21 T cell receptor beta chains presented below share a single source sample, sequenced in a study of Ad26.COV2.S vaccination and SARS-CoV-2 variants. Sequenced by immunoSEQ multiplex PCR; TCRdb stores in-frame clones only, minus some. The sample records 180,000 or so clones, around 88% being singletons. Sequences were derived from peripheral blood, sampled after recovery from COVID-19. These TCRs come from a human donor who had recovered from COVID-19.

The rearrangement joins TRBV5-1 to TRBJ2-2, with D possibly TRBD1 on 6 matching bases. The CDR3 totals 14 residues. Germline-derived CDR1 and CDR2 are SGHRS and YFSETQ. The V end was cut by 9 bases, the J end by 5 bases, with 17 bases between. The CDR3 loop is CATQSGDVTGELFF. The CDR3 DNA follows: TGCGCCACTCAATCAGGGGACGTTACCGGGGAGCTGTTTTTT. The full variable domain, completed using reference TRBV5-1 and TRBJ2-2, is KAGVTQTPRYLIKTRGQQVTLSCSPISGHRSVSWYQQTPGQGLQFLFEYFSETQRNKGNFPGRFSGRQFSNSRSEMNVSTLELGDSALYLCATQSGDVTGELFFGEGSRLTVL.

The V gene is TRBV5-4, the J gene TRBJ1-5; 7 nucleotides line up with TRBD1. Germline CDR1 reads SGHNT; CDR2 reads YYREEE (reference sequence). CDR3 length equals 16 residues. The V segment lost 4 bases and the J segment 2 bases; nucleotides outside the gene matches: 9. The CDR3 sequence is CASSATGEGGNQPQHF. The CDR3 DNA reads TGTGCCAGCAGCGCAACAGGGGAGGGAGGCAATCAGCCCCAGCATTTT.

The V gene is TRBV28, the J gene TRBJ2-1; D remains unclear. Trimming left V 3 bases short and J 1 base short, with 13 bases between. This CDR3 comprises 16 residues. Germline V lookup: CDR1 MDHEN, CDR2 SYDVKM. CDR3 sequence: CASSLEGVESYNEQFF. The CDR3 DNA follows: TGTGCCAGCAGTTTGGAAGGCGTCGAATCCTACAATGAGCAGTTCTTC.

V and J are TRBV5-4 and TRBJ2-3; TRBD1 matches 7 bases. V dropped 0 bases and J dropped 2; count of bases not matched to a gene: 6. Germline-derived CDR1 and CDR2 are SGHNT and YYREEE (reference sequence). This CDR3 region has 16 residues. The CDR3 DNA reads TGTGCCAGCAGCTTGGGGGCCGGGACAGCCACAGATACGCAGTATTTT. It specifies CASSLGAGTATDTQYF.

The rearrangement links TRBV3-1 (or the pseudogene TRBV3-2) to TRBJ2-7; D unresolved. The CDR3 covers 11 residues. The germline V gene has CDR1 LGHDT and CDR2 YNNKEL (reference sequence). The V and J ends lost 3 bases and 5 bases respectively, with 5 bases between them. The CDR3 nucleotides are TGTGCCAGCAGCCAGCTTCACGAGCAGTACTTC. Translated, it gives CASSQLHEQYF.

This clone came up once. The CDR3 reads CASRSSPGNEQYF. The CDR3 nucleotides read TGTGCCAGTAGATCCAGCCCCGGTAACGAGCAGTACTTC. The chain has TRBV19 and TRBJ2-7; no clear D gene. CDR1 is LNHDA, CDR2 SQIVND, per germline (reference sequence). Trimming pared 6 bases from V and 5 bases from J, leaving 14 bases between. This CDR3 is 13 amino acids long.

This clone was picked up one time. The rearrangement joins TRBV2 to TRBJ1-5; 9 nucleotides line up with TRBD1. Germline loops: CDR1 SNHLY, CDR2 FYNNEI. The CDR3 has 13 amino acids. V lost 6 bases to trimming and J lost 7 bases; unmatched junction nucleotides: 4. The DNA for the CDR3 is TGTGCCAGCAGGGGGACAGGGAGGCAGCCCCAGCATTTT. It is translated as CASRGTGRQPQHF. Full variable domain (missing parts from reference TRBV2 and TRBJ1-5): EPEVTQTPSHQVTQMGQEVILRCVPISNHLYFYWYRQILGQKVEFLVSFYNNEISEKSEIFDDQFSVERPDGSNFTLKIRSTKLEDSAMYFCASRGTGRQPQHFGDGTRLSIL.

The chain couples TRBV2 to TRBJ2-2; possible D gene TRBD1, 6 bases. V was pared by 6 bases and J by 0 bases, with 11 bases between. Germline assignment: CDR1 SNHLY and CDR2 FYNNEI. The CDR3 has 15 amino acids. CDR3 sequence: CASRTGSANTGELFF. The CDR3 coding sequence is TGTGCCAGCAGAACAGGGTCCGCGAACACCGGGGAGCTGTTTTTT.

DNA for the CDR3: TGTGCCAGCACCCTCTACACAGGGTTCTACGAGCAGTACTTC. This encodes CASTLYTGFYEQYF. The chain combines TRBV6-5 with TRBJ2-7, with a tentative D call TRBD1 (6 bases). V was trimmed by 7 bases and J by 3 bases, leaving 16 bases between them. This CDR3 has 14 amino acids. Germline values: CDR1 MNHEY, CDR2 SVGAGI.

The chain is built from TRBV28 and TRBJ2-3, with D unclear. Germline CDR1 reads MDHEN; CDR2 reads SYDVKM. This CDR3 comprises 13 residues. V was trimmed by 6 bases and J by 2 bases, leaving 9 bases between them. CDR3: CASSLDDTDTQYF. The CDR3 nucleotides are TGTGCCAGCAGCCTCGATGACACAGATACGCAGTATTTT.

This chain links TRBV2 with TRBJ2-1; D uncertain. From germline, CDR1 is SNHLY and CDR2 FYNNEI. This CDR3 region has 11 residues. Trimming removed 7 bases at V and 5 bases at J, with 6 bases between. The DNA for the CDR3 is TGTGCCAGCACCGAGAACAATGAGCAGTTCTTC. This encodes CASTENNEQFF.

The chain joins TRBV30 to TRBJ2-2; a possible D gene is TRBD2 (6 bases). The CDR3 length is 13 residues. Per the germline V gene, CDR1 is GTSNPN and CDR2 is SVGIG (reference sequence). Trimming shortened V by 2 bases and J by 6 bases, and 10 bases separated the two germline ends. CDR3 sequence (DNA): TGTGCCTGGAGTCTCTGGGGGGCCGGGGAGCTGTTTTTT. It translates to CAWSLWGAGELFF.

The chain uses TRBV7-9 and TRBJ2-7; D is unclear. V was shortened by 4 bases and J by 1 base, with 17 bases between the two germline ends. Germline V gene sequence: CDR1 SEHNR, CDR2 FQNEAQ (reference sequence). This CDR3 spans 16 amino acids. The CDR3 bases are TGTGCCAGCAGCTCTCACGGCCACAGCCGATCCTACGAGCAGTACTTC. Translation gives CASSSHGHSRSYEQYF.

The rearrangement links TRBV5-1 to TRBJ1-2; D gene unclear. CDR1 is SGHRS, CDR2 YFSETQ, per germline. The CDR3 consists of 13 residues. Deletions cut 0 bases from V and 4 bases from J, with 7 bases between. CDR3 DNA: TGCGCCAGCAGCTTGGCACAGCCCTATGGCTACACCTTC. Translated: CASSLAQPYGYTF.

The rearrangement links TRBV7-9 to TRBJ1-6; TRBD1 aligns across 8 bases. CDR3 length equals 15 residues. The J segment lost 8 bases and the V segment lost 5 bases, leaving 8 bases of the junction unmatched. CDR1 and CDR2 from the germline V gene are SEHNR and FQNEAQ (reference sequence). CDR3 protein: CASSIRRGPDSPLHF. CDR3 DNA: TGTGCCAGCAGCATCCGCAGGGGGCCGGATTCACCCCTCCACTTT.

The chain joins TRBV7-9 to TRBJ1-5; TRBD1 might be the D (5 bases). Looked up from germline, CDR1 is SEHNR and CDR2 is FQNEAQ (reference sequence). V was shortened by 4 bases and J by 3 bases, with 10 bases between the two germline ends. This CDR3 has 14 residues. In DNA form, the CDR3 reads TGTGCCAGCAGCTCTGACAGTTACAATCAGCCCCAGCATTTT. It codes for CASSSDSYNQPQHF.

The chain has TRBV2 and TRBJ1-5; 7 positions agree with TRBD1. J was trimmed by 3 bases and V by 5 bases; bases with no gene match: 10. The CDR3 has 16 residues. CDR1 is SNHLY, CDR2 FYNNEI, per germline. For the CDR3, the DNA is TGTGCCAGCAGTCCTTCGGGACAGCCGACCAATCAGCCCCAGCATTTT. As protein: CASSPSGQPTNQPQHF.

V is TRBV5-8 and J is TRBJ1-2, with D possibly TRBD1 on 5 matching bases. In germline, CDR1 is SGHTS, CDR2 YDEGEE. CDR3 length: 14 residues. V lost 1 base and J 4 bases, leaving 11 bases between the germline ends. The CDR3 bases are TGTGCCAGCAGCTTGACGGGGCTACCCTATGGCTACACCTTC. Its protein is CASSLTGLPYGYTF.

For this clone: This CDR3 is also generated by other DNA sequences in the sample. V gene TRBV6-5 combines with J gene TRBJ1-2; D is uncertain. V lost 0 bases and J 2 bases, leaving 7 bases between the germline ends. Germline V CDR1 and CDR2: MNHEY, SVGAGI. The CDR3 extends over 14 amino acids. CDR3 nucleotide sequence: TGTGCCAGCAGTTACTCGCCGGTCAACTATGGCTACACCTTC. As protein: CASSYSPVNYGYTF.

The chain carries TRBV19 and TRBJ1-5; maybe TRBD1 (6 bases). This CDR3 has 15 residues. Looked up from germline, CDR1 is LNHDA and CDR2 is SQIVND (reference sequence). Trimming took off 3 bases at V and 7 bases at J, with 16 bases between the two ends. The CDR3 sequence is CASSIGGARGQPQHF. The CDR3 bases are TGTGCCAGTAGTATTGGGGGGGCTAGAGGACAGCCCCAGCATTTT.

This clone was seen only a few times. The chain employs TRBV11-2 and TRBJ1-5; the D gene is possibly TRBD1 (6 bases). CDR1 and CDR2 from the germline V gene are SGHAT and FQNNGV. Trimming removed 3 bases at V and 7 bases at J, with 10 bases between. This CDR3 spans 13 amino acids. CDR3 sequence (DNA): TGTGCCAGCAGCTTGGGGGCAGAACAGCCCCAGCATTTT. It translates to CASSLGAEQPQHF.